The rows below give T cell receptor beta chains drawn from one sample of a study of blood T cell repertoires in COVID-19. TCRdb's table, derived via immunoSEQ multiplex PCR, lists solely in-frame clones and lacks some. The table shows 65,000 or so clones, with 75% to 90% occurring only once. Sequencing was performed on peripheral blood. The source of these receptors is a man under 40 with COVID-19, enrolled during active disease. The CDR3 runs from the conserved cysteine through the conserved F or W. D genes are given only for firm matches. Expanded clones are given a class, and other clones once, few, many or no size at all.

cdr3_aa cdr3_nt j_call d_call clone_size v_call
CSVVRGTVNTEAFF TGCAGCGTTGTAAGGGGGACAGTCAACACTGAAGCTTTCTTT TRBJ1-1 TRBD1 once TRBV29-1
CASSLSGNTEAFF TGTGCCAGCAGCTTATCAGGGAACACTGAAGCTTTCTTT TRBJ1-1 NA few TRBV11-2
CASSQPGEETQYF TGTGCCAGCAGCCAGCCGGGAGAAGAGACCCAGTACTTC TRBJ2-5 NA NA TRBV4-2
CASSVRLELSGNTIYF TGTGCCAGCAGTGTTCGGTTGGAGCTCTCTGGAAACACCATATATTTT TRBJ1-3 NA NA TRBV2
CASSGGYEQFF TGCGCCAGCAGCGGGGGGTATGAGCAGTTCTTC TRBJ2-1 NA NA TRBV5-1
CASSEGTGSTDTQYF TGTGCCAGCAGTGAAGGGACAGGTAGCACAGATACGCAGTATTTT TRBJ2-3 TRBD1 NA TRBV2
CASEAGFSADTQYF TGTGCCAGCGAAGCAGGGTTCAGCGCAGATACGCAGTATTTT TRBJ2-3 NA once TRBV6-5
CASSRDRGLGYTF TGTGCCAGCAGTCGCGACAGGGGGCTTGGCTACACCTTC TRBJ1-2 TRBD1 NA TRBV28
CASSQVVGTAMNTEAFF TGCGCCAGCAGCCAAGTTGTCGGGACTGCGATGAACACTGAAGCTTTCTTT TRBJ1-1 NA NA TRBV4-1
CASSSSTGGKKTQYF TGTGCCAGCAGTTCCTCGACAGGGGGCAAAAAGACCCAGTACTTC TRBJ2-5 TRBD1 NA TRBV27
CASGAESNTGELFF TGTGCCAGCGGGGCGGAGTCAAACACCGGGGAGCTGTTTTTT TRBJ2-2 NA once TRBV2
CASSEPGGETQYF TGCGCCAGCAGTGAGCCAGGGGGGGAGACCCAGTACTTC TRBJ2-5 NA NA TRBV10-1
CASSQALNTGELFF TGCGCCAGCAGCCAAGCGTTGAACACCGGGGAGCTGTTTTTT TRBJ2-2 NA NA TRBV4-1
CAISLGLRDEQYF TGTGCCATCAGTCTCGGACTAAGGGACGAGCAGTACTTC TRBJ2-7 NA NA TRBV10-3
CASSEPAGVNQPQHF TGTGCCAGCAGTGAACCCGCGGGGGTTAATCAGCCCCAGCATTTT TRBJ1-5 NA NA TRBV6-1
CASSVAGNTDTQYF TGTGCCAGCAGCGTTGCGGGGAACACAGATACGCAGTATTTT TRBJ2-3 NA NA TRBV9
CASSFCNRKLYEQYF TGTGCCAGCAGCTTCTGTAACAGAAAACTCTACGAGCAGTACTTC TRBJ2-7 NA NA TRBV5-7
CASSLAGASTDTQYF TGTGCCAGCAGCTTAGCGGGAGCGAGCACAGATACGCAGTATTTT TRBJ2-3 NA NA TRBV7-9
CASSLFAGTGDEQYF TGTGCCAGCTCCCTTTTCGCCGGGACAGGGGACGAGCAGTACTTC TRBJ2-7 TRBD1 NA TRBV18
CASSGTGETYGYTF TGTGCCAGCAGTGGGACGGGGGAAACCTATGGCTACACCTTC TRBJ1-2 NA NA TRBV25-1
CASSEARGLNEQFF TGTGCCAGCAGTGAAGCGCGGGGGTTGAATGAGCAGTTCTTC TRBJ2-1 TRBD2 NA TRBV6-1
CASTRNDDEQFF TGTGCCAGCACCAGGAACGACGATGAGCAGTTCTTC TRBJ2-1 NA once TRBV6-5
CASSSGGGGSPLHF TGTGCCAGCAGTTCGGGGGGTGGAGGTTCACCCCTCCACTTT TRBJ1-6 NA few TRBV28
CASSPPEAARSGNTIYF TGTGCCAGCAGTCCACCGGAGGCCGCGCGCTCTGGAAACACCATATATTTT TRBJ1-3 NA NA TRBV28
CASSIGTGTWVANTGELFF TGTGCCAGTAGTATCGGGACAGGGACGTGGGTCGCGAACACCGGGGAGCTGTTTTTT TRBJ2-2 TRBD1 NA TRBV19
CASSHLDRGLSSGNTIYF TGCGCCAGCAGCCATCTCGACAGGGGGCTTTCTTCTGGAAACACCATATATTTT TRBJ1-3 TRBD1 NA TRBV4-1
CASSISQGYEQYF TGTGCCAGTAGCATAAGCCAGGGCTACGAGCAGTACTTC TRBJ2-7 NA NA TRBV19
CAWSVDIYGYTF TGTGCCTGGAGTGTAGACATCTATGGCTACACCTTC TRBJ1-2 NA NA TRBV30
CASSWGQAGYTF TGTGCCAGCAGTTGGGGACAGGCGGGCTACACCTTC TRBJ1-2 TRBD1 NA TRBV28
CASSGDRGVSYNEQFF TGTGCCAGCAGCGGAGACAGGGGGGTATCCTACAATGAGCAGTTCTTC TRBJ2-1 TRBD1 NA TRBV14
CASGGQGGGNTIYF TGTGCCAGCGGGGGACAGGGCGGCGGAAACACCATATATTTT TRBJ1-3 TRBD1 few TRBV2
CASAAPRTGGGYGYTF TGTGCCAGCGCCGCCCCGAGGACAGGGGGTGGCTATGGCTACACCTTC TRBJ1-2 TRBD1 NA TRBV27
CASSSGGTWGYTF TGCGCCAGCAGCTCTGGAGGGACTTGGGGCTACACCTTC TRBJ1-2 NA NA TRBV5-1
CASSPGDRDDTEAFF TGTGCCAGCTCACCGGGGGACAGGGATGACACTGAAGCTTTCTTT TRBJ1-1 TRBD1 NA TRBV18
CATSDSPLTGSGANVLTF TGTGCCACCAGTGATTCCCCGTTAACAGGCTCTGGGGCCAACGTCCTGACTTTC TRBJ2-6 NA NA TRBV24-1
CASSSSGGTSYNEQFF TGTGCCAGCAGTTCGTCGGGAGGAACATCCTACAATGAGCAGTTCTTC TRBJ2-1 TRBD2 NA TRBV27
CSASAGNEQFF TGCAGTGCTAGTGCGGGGAATGAGCAGTTCTTC TRBJ2-1 NA NA TRBV20-1
CAWSVGQGDGYTF TGTGCCTGGAGTGTAGGCCAGGGGGATGGCTACACCTTC TRBJ1-2 TRBD1 NA TRBV30
CANLVPGQGKFLSYF TGTGCCAACCTTGTCCCGGGACAGGGGAAGTTTCTGTCGTATTTT TRBJ2-3 TRBD1 NA TRBV28
CAGHLEQGTNTGELFF TGTGCCGGCCACCTTGAACAGGGGACCAACACCGGGGAGCTGTTTTTT TRBJ2-2 TRBD1 NA TRBV18
CASSPTGESDTQYF TGTGCCAGCAGTCCAACAGGGGAGTCAGATACGCAGTATTTT TRBJ2-3 TRBD1 NA TRBV6-5
CASSAGVDEQFF TGTGCCTCATCGGCCGGGGTCGATGAGCAGTTCTTC TRBJ2-1 NA NA TRBV30
CASIHPGGNQPQHF TGTGCCAGCATTCACCCGGGGGGCAATCAGCCCCAGCATTTT TRBJ1-5 NA NA TRBV6-5
CASSPLGGTGRWEQYF TGTGCCAGTAGTCCCCTTGGGGGGACAGGCCGATGGGAGCAGTACTTC TRBJ2-7 TRBD1 NA TRBV19
CASRRSGTSGELFF TGTGCCAGTAGACGTAGCGGGACGTCTGGGGAGCTGTTTTTT TRBJ2-2 TRBD2 once TRBV19
CASSGTGFFEQYF TGTGCCAGCAGTGGGACAGGGTTCTTCGAGCAGTACTTC TRBJ2-7 TRBD1 NA TRBV27
CASSGSTDGYTF TGTGCCAGCAGCGGATCCACTGATGGCTACACCTTC TRBJ1-2 NA NA TRBV9
CASSYSGTLASEAFF TGTGCCAGCAGTTACTCCGGGACACTTGCTTCTGAAGCTTTCTTT TRBJ1-1 NA NA TRBV6-5
CASSRDRTSKAFF TGTGCCAGCAGTCGCGACAGAACCTCCAAAGCTTTCTTT TRBJ1-1 NA NA TRBV5-6
CSVESRGEQYF TGCAGCGTTGAATCAAGGGGCGAGCAGTACTTC TRBJ2-7 NA NA TRBV29-1
CASSSDMYSGNTIYF TGTGCCAGCAGCTCCGACATGTACTCTGGAAACACCATATATTTT TRBJ1-3 NA NA TRBV11-1
CAWSGLAGVSEQFF TGTGCCTGGAGTGGACTAGCGGGAGTTAGTGAGCAGTTCTTC TRBJ2-1 TRBD2 NA TRBV30
CASSLGTSGSRFNEQFF TGTGCCAGCAGCTTAGGGACTAGCGGGAGTAGATTCAATGAGCAGTTCTTC TRBJ2-1 TRBD2 NA TRBV11-2
CASRDSSSRVLFF TGTGCCAGCAGGGACAGCTCCTCAAGGGTCCTGTTTTTT TRBJ1-4 NA once TRBV28
CASSSSSGGGGNTQYF TGTGCCAGCAGCTCCTCTTCGGGAGGGGGGGGAAATACGCAGTATTTT TRBJ2-3 TRBD2 NA TRBV7-9
CASSQDRVPNTGELFF TGTGCCAGCAGCCAAGATCGAGTCCCGAACACCGGGGAGCTGTTTTTT TRBJ2-2 NA NA TRBV14
CASSKGGSKGTGTDTQYF TGTGCCAGCAGCAAGGGAGGTAGTAAGGGGACAGGCACAGATACGCAGTATTTT TRBJ2-3 NA NA TRBV21-1
CASSFNPRASGRGSEQYF TGTGCCAGCAGTTTCAACCCCAGAGCTAGCGGGAGGGGAAGCGAGCAGTACTTC TRBJ2-7 TRBD2 NA TRBV6-2/TRBV6-3
CAISQGPLRPQHF TGTGCCATTTCACAGGGGCCGCTCCGGCCCCAGCATTTT TRBJ1-5 TRBD1 NA TRBV19
CASSPTSGRAPDTQYF TGCGCCAGCAGCCCAACTAGCGGGAGGGCCCCAGATACGCAGTATTTT TRBJ2-3 TRBD2 NA TRBV5-1